What follows are 23 T cell receptor beta chains derived from one specimen sequenced in a study of T cells in Graves' hyperthyroidism and ophthalmopathy (dated by TCRdb to the late 2010s). Receptor amplification or capture employed multiplex PCR. Sequencing was carried out with an Illumina HiSeq 2000. Amplification of TCR beta CDR3 regions was carried out from RNA transcripts. For the first round of RT-PCR on the TCR CDR3, the HTBI primer set was used together with the Qiagen OneStep RT-PCR kit. TCRdb itself trimmed the public reads at Q25 with fastp, ran MiXCR and retained productive beta chains. One record per CDR3 amino acid sequence lists the most common genes and DNA. For this sample the table gives about 290,000 distinct CDR3 sequences, of which over 15% were detected only once. The ten largest account for 55% to 60% of the sample. Sequenced: blood. These receptors were obtained from a woman between 55 and 75 years old with Graves' ophthalmopathy.

This clonotype was picked up many times. The V gene is TRBV11-2, the J gene TRBJ2-5; tentatively, D is TRBD1 or TRBD2 (6 bases each). In germline, CDR1 is SGHAT, CDR2 FQNNGV. There are 15 residues in the CDR3. V lost 1 base to trimming and J lost 4 bases, with 13 bases between them. This chain's CDR3 is CASSLGVGGAETQYF. CDR3 bases: TGTGCCAGCAGCTTAGGTGTCGGGGGCGCAGAGACCCAGTACTTC.

This clonotype has ten or more counts. In DNA, the CDR3 is TGCAGTGCTATTGTCCTCCGTAGCGGGACGGAAGATACGCAGTATTTT. Its translation: CSAIVLRSGTEDTQYF. This chain joins TRBV20-1 and TRBJ2-3, with TRBD2 identical over 8 bases. Trimming cost V 4 bases and J 5 bases; bases outside gene matches: 14. The CDR3 covers 16 residues. The V gene's germline CDR1 is DFQATT and CDR2 SNEGSKA (reference sequence).

J is TRBJ2-6 and V is TRBV19; tentative D call: TRBD1 (5 bases). V was cut by 10 bases and J by 0 bases, with 16 bases left in between. This CDR3 has 16 residues. Germline assignment: CDR1 LNHDA and CDR2 SQIVND (reference sequence). CDR3 DNA sequence: TGTGCCACCCAAGGTGGACACCCCTCTGGGGCCAACGTCCTGACTTTC. Residues: CATQGGHPSGANVLTF.

This clonotype came up many times. J is TRBJ1-1 and V is TRBV20-1; 7 nucleotides align to TRBD1. The ends lost 4 bases at V and 5 bases at J; junction bases unmatched: 10. CDR1 is DFQATT and CDR2 is SNEGSKA in the germline V gene (reference sequence). The CDR3 totals 14 residues. The DNA for the CDR3 is TGCAGTGCTACGGGACAGAGTCGGGGTACTGAAGCTTTCTTT. Its translation: CSATGQSRGTEAFF.

Many counts were recorded for this clonotype. This chain connects TRBV12-3 or TRBV12-4 to TRBJ2-7; weak D call: TRBD1 (5 bases). The germline V and J ends were trimmed by 1 base and 3 bases, with 10 bases remaining between them. The CDR3 consists of 14 residues. The DNA for the CDR3 is TGTGCCAGCAGTTTAGAGGCAGGGCTCTACGAGCAGTACTTC. Its protein is CASSLEAGLYEQYF.

This chain links TRBV25-1 with TRBJ2-4; possible D gene TRBD2, 6 bases. The CDR3 is 13 residues long. Germline-derived CDR1 and CDR2 are MGHDK and SYGVNS. V gave up 0 bases and J gave up 14 bases, with 14 bases separating them. CDR3 amino acids: CASSEYTDYLKYF. The DNA for the CDR3 is TGTGCCAGCAGTGAATATACGGACTACCTGAAGTACTTC.

This clonotype showed up many times. The chain employs TRBV7-9 and TRBJ2-7; D might be TRBD2 (6 bases). Trimming removed 7 bases at V and 5 bases at J, with 15 bases between. Germline V CDR1 and CDR2: SEHNR, FQNEAQ (reference sequence). The length of the CDR3 is 13 residues. Here the CDR3 reads CASTHGGLHEQYF. The CDR3 DNA reads TGTGCCAGCACCCATGGGGGGTTACACGAGCAGTACTTC.

The V call is TRBV6-2 or TRBV6-3, the J call TRBJ2-6; D possibly corresponds to TRBD1 (5 bases). V was cut by 1 base and J by 2 bases, with 18 bases left in between. The germline V gene has CDR1 MNHEY and CDR2 SVGEGT. The CDR3 covers 19 residues. The CDR3 DNA sequence: TGTGCCAGCAGTTACTTTGATCCAAGGGGCTTAGCTGGGGCCAACGTCCTGACTTTC. Its translation: CASSYFDPRGLAGANVLTF.

This chain uses TRBV9 with TRBJ2-1; maybe TRBD1 (6 bases). This CDR3 is 15 amino acids long. Per germline, CDR1 SGDLS and CDR2 YYNGEE. The ends were cut back, 4 bases at V and 6 bases at J, with 17 bases in the middle. For the CDR3, the DNA is TGTGCCAGCAGCCCCGGGGACACCGCCCGCAATGAGCAGTTCTTC. Translated: CASSPGDTARNEQFF. Supplemented by reference TRBV9 and TRBJ2-1, the full variable domain reads DSGVTQTPKHLITATGQRVTLRCSPRSGDLSVYWYQQSLDQGLQFLIQYYNGEERAKGNILERFSAQQFPDLHSELNLSSLELGDSALYFCASSPGDTARNEQFFGPGTRLTVL.

This clonotype was observed at least ten times. The rearrangement joins TRBV20-1 to TRBJ1-1; D is unresolved. Germline CDR1 DFQATT, CDR2 SNEGSKA (reference sequence). This CDR3 spans 13 amino acids. The ends were cut back, 6 bases at V and 7 bases at J, with 18 bases in the middle. The CDR3, as DNA: TGCAGTGCCAGCGCCCCGGGGAAGGATGAAGCTTTCTTT. This translates into CSASAPGKDEAFF.

Many counts were recorded for this clonotype. The chain employs TRBV20-1 and TRBJ1-5; D is uncertain. Per the germline V gene, CDR1 is DFQATT and CDR2 is SNEGSKA (reference sequence). Trimming left V 4 bases short and J 0 bases short, with 7 bases between. The CDR3 is 13 amino acids. The DNA for the CDR3 is TGCAGTGCTATAATCGATAGCAATCAGCCCCAGCATTTT. As protein: CSAIIDSNQPQHF.

This clonotype was seen many times. CDR3 DNA: TGTGCCAGCAGTGGTACAGGGGCTAATGAAAAACTGTTTTTT. Its translation: CASSGTGANEKLFF. The V call is TRBV12-3 or TRBV12-4, the J call TRBJ1-4, with 7 positions matching TRBD1. CDR3 size: 14 residues. Trimming removed 5 bases from V and 3 bases from J; junction bases left unmatched: 3.

V is TRBV7-9 and J is TRBJ1-1, with D unresolved. The V end was cut by 3 bases, the J end by 1 base, with 6 bases between. Germline CDR1 is SEHNR and CDR2 is FQNEAQ (reference sequence). This CDR3 has 13 residues. The CDR3: CASSFSRNTEAFF. The CDR3 DNA is TGTGCCAGCAGCTTCAGTAGGAACACTGAAGCTTTCTTT.

This clonotype was found many times. The CDR3 is CASSLSGDVGYTF. The DNA for the CDR3 is TGTGCCAGCAGTTTATCTGGGGATGTCGGCTACACCTTC. V is TRBV28 and J is TRBJ1-2; D is ambiguous. CDR3 length: 13 residues. Germline V gives CDR1 MDHEN, CDR2 SYDVKM. The germline V and J ends were trimmed by 1 base and 8 bases, with 11 bases remaining between them.

This clonotype showed up many times. V usage is TRBV29-1 and J usage is TRBJ2-5; TRBD1 aligns across 9 bases. V trimming: 7 bases; J trimming: 1 base; junction bases outside the gene matches: 19. The CDR3 runs to 18 residues. From germline, CDR1 is SQVTM and CDR2 ANQGSEA. Written as DNA, the CDR3 is TGCAGCGCCACAAGTCCCGGGACAGGGCGCGGACCCCAAGAGACCCAGTACTTC. Translation: CSATSPGTGRGPQETQYF.

This clonotype was picked up many times. The chain uses TRBV7-2 and TRBJ2-4, with 7 nucleotides matching TRBD2. This CDR3 is built from 13 residues. Germline CDR1 SGHTA, CDR2 FQGNSA. V was pared by 3 bases and J by 5 bases, with 1 base of the junction left unmatched. The CDR3 loop reads CASSFRGENIQYF. The CDR3 DNA reads as TGTGCCAGCAGCTTTCGGGGGGAAAACATTCAGTACTTC.

This clonotype was counted between two and nine times. The V gene is TRBV19, the J gene TRBJ1-2, with 11 bases that match TRBD1. This CDR3 region has 15 residues. Per germline, CDR1 LNHDA and CDR2 SQIVND (reference sequence). V gave up 8 bases and J gave up 3 bases; unmatched junction bases: 8. The CDR3 nucleotides read TGTGCCAGTCGGGACAGGGGGAGGCAAGACTATGGCTACACCTTC. This gives the protein CASRDRGRQDYGYTF.

This clonotype has at least ten counts. In DNA form, the CDR3 reads TGTGCCACCAGGACAACTCAGAGGTCACCCCTCCACTTT. Translation: CATRTTQRSPLHF. The chain employs TRBV6-1 and TRBJ1-6, with D perhaps TRBD1 (5 bases). Germline V lookup: CDR1 MNHNS, CDR2 SASEGT. V was trimmed by 10 bases and J by 10 bases, leaving 17 bases between them. The CDR3 consists of 13 residues.

As to this clonotype: A clone one base away is much larger, so this may be a read error. The chain joins TRBV2 to TRBJ2-1; D perhaps matches TRBD2 (6 bases). Germline lookup yields CDR1 SNHLY and CDR2 FYNNEI. Trimming left V 2 bases short and J 10 bases short, with 9 bases between. This CDR3 is 12 amino acids long. The CDR3 DNA reads as TGTGCCAGCAGTGAATCGGGGGTCGAGCAGTTCTTC. Translated: CASSESGVEQFF. The full variable domain, in which reference TRBV2 and TRBJ2-1 provide the parts outside the CDR3, is EPEVTQTPSHQVTQMGQEVILRCVPISNHLYFYWYRQILGQKVEFLVSFYNNEISEKSEIFDDQFSVERPDGSNFTLKIRSTKLEDSAMYFCASSESGVEQFFGPGTRLTVL.

The chain employs TRBV19 and TRBJ1-2; D is unclear. V dropped 0 bases and J dropped 4 bases, with 12 bases sitting between them. The CDR3 runs to 15 residues. Germline lookup yields CDR1 LNHDA and CDR2 SQIVND (reference sequence). Here the CDR3 reads CASSIDSRRSYGYTF. CDR3 in DNA: TGTGCCAGTAGTATAGATAGCCGGAGATCCTATGGCTACACCTTC. Using reference TRBV19 and TRBJ1-2 for the parts outside the CDR3, the full variable domain is DGGITQSPKYLFRKEGQNVTLSCEQNLNHDAMYWYRQDPGQGLRLIYYSQIVNDFQKGDIAEGYSVSREKKESFPLTVTSAQKNPTAFYLCASSIDSRRSYGYTFGSGTRLTVV.

This clonotype was recorded many times. CDR3 residues: CSASGFSYSNQPQHF. The CDR3 DNA reads TGCAGTGCTAGTGGGTTCAGCTATAGCAATCAGCCCCAGCATTTT. This sequence joins TRBV20-1 and TRBJ1-5; D remains ambiguous. CDR1 is DFQATT and CDR2 is SNEGSKA in the germline V gene (reference sequence). The CDR3 loop spans 15 amino acids. Trimming left V 3 bases short and J 0 bases short, with 12 bases between.

This clonotype was recorded at least ten times. J is TRBJ1-2 and V is TRBV7-2; D is unresolved. Germline assignment: CDR1 SGHTA and CDR2 FQGNSA. CDR3 length equals 12 residues. V lost 5 bases, J lost 2 bases, and 6 bases lay in between. In DNA form, the CDR3 reads TGTGCCAGCAGCCCCTTAAACTATGGCTACACCTTC. The encoded protein is CASSPLNYGYTF.

This clonotype was detected many times. The gene calls are TRBV10-3 and TRBJ1-2; 11 bases align to TRBD1. The CDR3 covers 14 residues. V shed 7 bases, J shed 7 bases, and the junction held 8 bases outside the gene matches. The V gene's germline CDR1 is ENHRY and CDR2 SYGVKD. CDR3 amino acids: CAITGDRGYIGYTF. The CDR3 DNA is TGTGCCATCACCGGGGACAGGGGGTATATTGGCTACACCTTC.